This T cell receptor (beta chain) was obtained from a study of T cells in localized non-small cell lung cancer. General study findings and limits: Exceeding tumor, uninvolved adjacent lung had the highest T cell clonality. Investigators sequenced only a single tumor region, leaving heterogeneity possible.

Germline CDR1 is SGHKS and CDR2 is YYEKEE (reference sequence). This CDR3 contains 16 residues. The V end lost 2 bases, the J end lost 2 bases, and 16 bases lay between the germline ends. Regarding this clone: Its antigen is unknown.

Clones were sequenced by immunoSEQ multiplex PCR, and TCRdb holds only the in-frame ones, with some missing. The data contain some 33,000 clones, around 90% of them seen just once; the ten biggest clones take up approximately 5.4%. The sequence came from a man aged 35-75 years with stage II lung adenocarcinoma. The sequencing here drew on PBMCs, taken before any cancer treatment. The chain is built from TRBV5-5 and TRBJ1-1; no clear D gene. CDR3 in amino acids: CASSLKRAETNTEAFF. In DNA form, the CDR3 reads TGTGCCAGCAGCTTAAAGAGGGCAGAAACCAACACTGAAGCTTTCTTT.